Here is one T cell receptor beta chain with its context. What it binds is not known. Genomic DNA, serving as template, underwent TCR beta VDJ and CDR3 profiling. TCRdb ran MiXCR on the reads and lists one entry per CDR3 protein. The sample records about 180,000 distinct CDR3 sequences, less than 55% being singletons. This specimen belongs to a study of CD8+CD57+ T cells in acquired aplastic anemia. Study at large: The DNA of sorted CD4+ and CD8+ cells averaged approximately 2.9 ug. Study-wide findings and caveats: Common to patients and controls were roughly 30 CD8+ CDR3 sequences. Patients were compared with controls for CD8+ Simpson's diversity, and no significant difference emerged.

The source of this sequence is a human donor in good health. The sample comprised sorted CD4+, CD8+, or CD8+CD57+ T cells (not recorded which) from PBMCs.

The CDR3: CASTGTGNSPLHF. In nucleotides, the CDR3 is TGTGCCAGCACCGGGACAGGTAATTCACCCCTCCACTTT. The chain has TRBV10-3 and TRBJ1-6; 8 nucleotides agree with TRBD1. CDR1 ENHRY and CDR2 SYGVKD come from the germline V gene. With 10 bases clipped from V and 6 bases from J, the junction kept 5 bases outside the gene matches. The CDR3 length is 13 residues.